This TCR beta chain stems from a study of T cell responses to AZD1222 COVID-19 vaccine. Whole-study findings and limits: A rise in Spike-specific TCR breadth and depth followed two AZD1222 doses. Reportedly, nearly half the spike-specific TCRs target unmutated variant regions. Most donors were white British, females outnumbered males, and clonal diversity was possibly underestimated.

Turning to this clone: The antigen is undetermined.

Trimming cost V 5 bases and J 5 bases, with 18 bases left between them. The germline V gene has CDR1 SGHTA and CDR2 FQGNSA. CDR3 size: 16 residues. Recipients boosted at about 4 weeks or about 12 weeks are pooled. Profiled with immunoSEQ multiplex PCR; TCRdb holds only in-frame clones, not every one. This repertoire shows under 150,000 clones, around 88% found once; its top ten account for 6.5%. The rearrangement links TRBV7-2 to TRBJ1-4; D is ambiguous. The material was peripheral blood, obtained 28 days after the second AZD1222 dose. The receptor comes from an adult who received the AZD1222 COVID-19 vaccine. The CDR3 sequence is CASSLRGQTFNEKLFF. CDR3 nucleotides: TGTGCCAGCAGCCTCAGAGGGCAGACCTTCAATGAAAAACTGTTTTTT.